This is a list of T cell receptor beta chains from one sample in a study of control samples from healthy donors and cancer patients. Sequencing used immunoSEQ multiplex PCR; TCRdb keeps in-frame clones, though not all of them. The profile shows 150,000 to 200,000 clones, 70% to 90% of them singletons. The specimen was blood. These receptors were taken from a man aged 18 to 30 in good health. CDR3s include the opening cysteine and the closing phenylalanine or tryptophan. The order of the fields is J gene, D gene, clone size, V gene, CDR3 DNA, CDR3 protein. The D gene is left open where the match is weak. Expanded clones get a size class; other rows say once, few or many, or leave the size out.

j_gene: TRBJ1-2; d_gene: NA; abundance: NA; v_gene: TRBV4-1; CDR3nt: TGCGCCAGCAGCCAGGCTCTCGGGGCCGCCGGGGGCTACACCTTC; CDR3aa: CASSQALGAAGGYTF
j_gene: TRBJ1-2; d_gene: NA; abundance: NA; v_gene: TRBV7-2; CDR3nt: TGTGCCAGCAGCTTAGCCAGGGTTTATGGCTACACCTTC; CDR3aa: CASSLARVYGYTF
j_gene: TRBJ1-3; d_gene: NA; abundance: NA; v_gene: TRBV28; CDR3nt: TGTGCCAGCAGCCTCGCCAGTGGAAACACCATATATTTT; CDR3aa: CASSLASGNTIYF
j_gene: TRBJ1-4; d_gene: NA; abundance: once; v_gene: TRBV5-4; CDR3nt: TGTGCCAGCAGCTTGCGGGGGGCGCGCAACAATGAAAAACTGTTTTTT; CDR3aa: CASSLRGARNNEKLFF
j_gene: TRBJ2-2; d_gene: NA; abundance: NA; v_gene: TRBV5-1; CDR3nt: TGCGCCAGCAGCTTAACCCAGGGGTTCACCGGGGAGCTGTTTTTT; CDR3aa: CASSLTQGFTGELFF
j_gene: TRBJ1-1; d_gene: NA; abundance: NA; v_gene: TRBV27; CDR3nt: TGTGCCAGCAGTTTACCGGGCACTGAAGCTTTCTTT; CDR3aa: CASSLPGTEAFF
j_gene: TRBJ1-2; d_gene: TRBD1; abundance: NA; v_gene: TRBV5-8; CDR3nt: TGTGCCAGCAGCCGGGACAGGCGCGGTGGCTACACCTTC; CDR3aa: CASSRDRRGGYTF
j_gene: TRBJ1-1; d_gene: NA; abundance: NA; v_gene: TRBV11-2; CDR3nt: TGTGCCAGCAGTCTTGGACAGTTACTTGAAGCTTTCTTT; CDR3aa: CASSLGQLLEAFF
j_gene: TRBJ2-1; d_gene: NA; abundance: NA; v_gene: TRBV11-2; CDR3nt: TGTGCCAGCAGCCGATGGGCTGCGCGTTCTTACAATGAGCAGTTCTTC; CDR3aa: CASSRWAARSYNEQFF
j_gene: TRBJ1-4; d_gene: NA; abundance: NA; v_gene: TRBV30; CDR3nt: TGTGCCTGCGACCTAAGGGGGGAAAAACTGTTTTTT; CDR3aa: CACDLRGEKLFF
j_gene: TRBJ1-2; d_gene: NA; abundance: NA; v_gene: TRBV5-1; CDR3nt: TGCGCCAGCAGCTTGGACTCACAGGAGTCCCATGGCTACACCTTC; CDR3aa: CASSLDSQESHGYTF
j_gene: TRBJ1-1; d_gene: TRBD1; abundance: NA; v_gene: TRBV28; CDR3nt: TGTGCCGGTCGACAGGGGTCAATGAACACTGAAGCTTTCTTT; CDR3aa: CAGRQGSMNTEAFF
j_gene: TRBJ1-2; d_gene: TRBD1; abundance: few; v_gene: TRBV7-2; CDR3nt: TGTGCCAGCAGCCCCACGGACAGGGGGGTGGTCTATGGCTACACCTTC; CDR3aa: CASSPTDRGVVYGYTF